The TCR beta chain under discussion was sequenced for a study of cytomegalovirus exposure and HLA in healthy donors. The study's findings and limits: What TCR beta sequences reportedly achieved was accurate prediction of HLA-A and HLA-B alleles in most subjects. It was only CMV serostatus that was available as immune exposure information.

With regard to this clone: Its antigen remains unidentified.

The CDR3 has 15 residues. Germline CDR1 and CDR2: SGHTA and FQGNSA. Unmatched junction bases numbered 4, after V lost 2 bases and J lost 1 base. It was with 60 Vbeta and 13 Jbeta primers that the PCR ran. Produced via immunoSEQ multiplex PCR; TCRdb's table is partial and in-frame only. Of about 250,000 clones listed, just under 80% are singletons. The clonotype was recovered from a boy between 10 and 17 years old in good health and CMV-seronegative. Sequenced material: PBMCs. The rearrangement uses TRBV7-2 and TRBJ1-1, with TRBD1 matching over 7 bases. The CDR3 is CASSLFRGRNTEAFF. In nucleotides, the CDR3 is TGTGCCAGCAGCTTATTTAGGGGGCGGAACACTGAAGCTTTCTTT.